Below are 32 T cell receptor beta chains sequenced from a single sample in a study of blood T cell repertoires in COVID-19. Here immunoSEQ multiplex PCR was the method, and the copy in TCRdb shows in-frame clones only, minus some. Among 150,000 to 200,000 clones, over 90% were seen once, and the ten largest hold just under 2%. The sample comprised peripheral blood. The source is a woman aged 60 to 75 with COVID-19, enrolled during active disease.

This chain uses TRBV7-3 with TRBJ2-1; D is undetermined. The CDR3 is 16 residues long. With 1 base removed from V and 7 bases from J, the gap between germline ends came to 17 bases. Germline values: CDR1 SGHTA, CDR2 FQGTGA. CDR3 nucleotides: TGTGCCAGCAGCTTAAATTTACGTTCAGGAATTAATGAGCAGTTCTTC. Translation gives CASSLNLRSGINEQFF.

This rearrangement joins TRBV7-9 to TRBJ2-5; D gene uncertain. The CDR3 has 15 amino acids. V was cut by 4 bases and J by 1 base, with 13 bases left in between. The germline V gene encodes CDR1 SEHNR and CDR2 FQNEAQ (reference sequence). CDR3 amino acids: CASSSFGLSQETQYF. Here the CDR3 DNA reads TGTGCCAGCAGCTCCTTCGGGTTGAGCCAAGAGACCCAGTACTTC.

The chain recombines TRBV19 with TRBJ2-3; TRBD2 agrees at 10 bases. Germline CDR1 and CDR2: LNHDA and SQIVND (reference sequence). Trimming cost V 5 bases and J 8 bases; bases outside gene matches: 7. The CDR3 has 14 residues. CDR3 region: CASSGSGGDGTQYF. CDR3 bases: TGTGCCAGTAGTGGCAGCGGGGGGGATGGTACGCAGTATTTT.

In its sample, this clone was seen a few times. The chain recombines TRBV7-8 with TRBJ1-2; tentatively, D is TRBD1 (5 bases). Germline CDR1 reads SGHVS; CDR2 reads FQNEAQ. The germline V and J ends were trimmed by 1 base and 3 bases, with 9 bases remaining between them. The CDR3 sequence is 14 residues long. The CDR3 protein is CASSLEGADYGYTF. The CDR3 DNA reads TGTGCCAGCAGCTTAGAAGGGGCGGACTATGGCTACACCTTC.

This rearrangement joins TRBV18 to TRBJ2-1; 8 bases are a match to TRBD2. The CDR3 is made up of 15 amino acids. Germline-derived CDR1 and CDR2 are KGHSH and LQKENI. The V and J ends lost 3 bases and 4 bases, in that order; junction bases with no gene match: 5. The CDR3 here is CASSPGGGSYNEQFF. CDR3 DNA sequence: TGTGCCAGCTCACCGGGCGGGGGGTCGTACAATGAGCAGTTCTTC.

CDR3 amino acids: CASSLVGTSGGYNEQFF. The CDR3 nucleotides are TGTGCCAGCAGCTTAGTAGGGACTAGCGGGGGTTACAATGAGCAGTTCTTC. V and J are TRBV7-3 and TRBJ2-1; the match to TRBD2 covers 14 bases. Germline V gene sequence: CDR1 SGHTA, CDR2 FQGTGA. With V trimmed by 2 bases and J by 4 bases, 4 bases remained unmatched. The CDR3 consists of 17 residues.

V gene TRBV11-3 combines with J gene TRBJ2-1; D is possibly TRBD2 (7 bases). The V end lost 3 bases, the J end lost 5 bases, and 11 bases lay between the germline ends. The CDR3 is 14 residues long. From germline, CDR1 is SGHNT and CDR2 YENEEA. The CDR3 coding sequence is TGTGCCAGCAGCTTGGCGGGGGCCAACAATGAGCAGTTCTTC. This gives the protein CASSLAGANNEQFF.

This chain joins TRBV2 and TRBJ1-5; the D gene is possibly TRBD1 (6 bases). Germline V gene sequence: CDR1 SNHLY, CDR2 FYNNEI. Deletions cut 5 bases from V and 5 bases from J, with 10 bases between. This CDR3 is built from 13 residues. Written as DNA, the CDR3 is TGTGCCAGCAGTCAAGGGGGAGATCAGCCCCAGCATTTT. Protein sequence: CASSQGGDQPQHF. The full variable domain, its missing parts supplied by reference TRBV2 and TRBJ1-5, is EPEVTQTPSHQVTQMGQEVILRCVPISNHLYFYWYRQILGQKVEFLVSFYNNEISEKSEIFDDQFSVERPDGSNFTLKIRSTKLEDSAMYFCASSQGGDQPQHFGDGTRLSIL.

The V gene is TRBV10-3, the J gene TRBJ1-5, with D unclear. The germline gives CDR1 ENHRY, CDR2 SYGVKD. The CDR3 contains 14 residues. Trimming pared 0 bases from V and 9 bases from J, leaving 12 bases between. The CDR3 DNA reads TGTGCCATCAGTGAGTCAGGAGAGGTCGTGCCCCAGCATTTT. Translation gives CAISESGEVVPQHF.

A note on this clone: The junction does not match germline at one end; this may be a read error. The chain couples TRBV3-1 (or the pseudogene TRBV3-2) to TRBJ1-6, with D tentatively TRBD1 (5 bases). CDR3 length equals 23 residues. CDR1 LGHDT and CDR2 YNNKEL come from the germline V gene (reference sequence). CDR3 in DNA: TGTGCCGGCAGCCGATCAGTCCGCCGTGTACTATGGGGGGGACCTACAAATAATTCACCCCTCCACTTT. Encoded protein: CAGSRSVRRVLWGGPTNNSPLHF.

The chain couples TRBV2 to TRBJ2-3; 12 nucleotides match TRBD2. Germline CDR1 SNHLY, CDR2 FYNNEI. The CDR3 totals 17 residues. V dropped 10 bases and J dropped 0; count of bases not matched to a gene: 11. This CDR3 reads CATRTSGVRPSTDTQYF. Here the CDR3 DNA reads TGTGCCACCCGGACTAGCGGGGTTCGGCCTAGCACAGATACGCAGTATTTT.

This clone has only one observation. The V and J genes are TRBV19 and TRBJ1-4; D gene unclear. V lost 3 bases and J lost 10, with 15 bases in between. The germline V gene encodes CDR1 LNHDA and CDR2 SQIVND (reference sequence). The CDR3 sequence is 14 residues long. The CDR3 spells CASSITPSAGKLFF. Here the CDR3 DNA reads TGTGCCAGTAGTATTACTCCCTCGGCGGGAAAACTGTTTTTT.

The chain joins TRBV10-2 to TRBJ2-7; TRBD1 agrees at 7 bases. Trimming at V came to 0 bases and at J to 1 base, leaving 3 bases not matched to a gene. The CDR3 has 15 residues. Germline CDR1 and CDR2: WSHSY and SAAADI. DNA for the CDR3: TGCGCCAGCAGTGAGTCAGGACAGGCTTCCTACGAGCAGTACTTC. Protein sequence: CASSESGQASYEQYF.

V usage is TRBV6-6 and J usage is TRBJ1-6; D gene ambiguous. The CDR3 spans 15 residues. Germline V gene lookup returns CDR1 MNHNY and CDR2 SVGAGI (reference sequence). V lost 0 bases, J lost 7 bases, and 10 bases lay in between. DNA for the CDR3: TGTGCCAGCAGTTACTCAGAGCGGGAGAATTCACCCCTCCACTTT. This gives the protein CASSYSERENSPLHF.

This chain joins TRBV19 and TRBJ2-7; TRBD2 agrees at 7 bases. With V trimmed by 6 bases and J by 3 bases, 11 bases remained unmatched. Per germline, CDR1 LNHDA and CDR2 SQIVND (reference sequence). This CDR3 contains 15 residues. The CDR3 spells CASRTVAGTDYEQYF. In nucleotides, the CDR3 is TGTGCCAGTAGAACCGTAGCGGGTACAGACTACGAGCAGTACTTC.

This chain joins TRBV3-1 (or the pseudogene TRBV3-2) and TRBJ2-5; 12 bases are a match to TRBD2. Germline V gene sequence: CDR1 LGHDT, CDR2 YNNKEL (reference sequence). The CDR3 is 16 amino acids. The V segment lost 1 base and the J segment 2 bases; nucleotides outside the gene matches: 2. In DNA form, the CDR3 reads TGTGCCAGCAGCCAAGGGCTAGCGGGGGGGCAAGAGACCCAGTACTTC. Residues: CASSQGLAGGQETQYF.

The V gene is TRBV6-5, the J gene TRBJ1-1; TRBD1 might be the D (5 bases). This CDR3 is built from 12 residues. The germline gives CDR1 MNHEY, CDR2 SVGAGI. Trimming took 7 bases from V and 10 from J, leaving 16 bases between them. CDR3 sequence reads: CASTLGGAGAFF. The CDR3, as DNA: TGTGCCAGCACCTTGGGAGGGGCTGGAGCTTTCTTT.

The V call is TRBV19, the J call TRBJ1-4, with 7 bases that match TRBD1. Germline CDR1 is LNHDA and CDR2 is SQIVND (reference sequence). The CDR3 extends over 14 amino acids. Unmatched junction bases numbered 4, after V lost 6 bases and J lost 3 bases. The CDR3 coding sequence is TGTGCCAGTAGGCAACAGGGGTCTAATGAAAAACTGTTTTTT. It translates to CASRQQGSNEKLFF.

Only a few counts were recorded for this clone. The gene calls are TRBV4-1 and TRBJ1-2; 9 bases map to TRBD1. J was trimmed by 11 bases and V by 3 bases; bases with no gene match: 7. This CDR3 has 13 amino acids. The germline V gene encodes CDR1 MGHRA and CDR2 YSYEKL. In nucleotides, the CDR3 is TGCGCCAGCAGCCAGGCCGGGACAGGGTTGTACACCTTC. It is translated as CASSQAGTGLYTF.

The rearrangement links TRBV6-2 or TRBV6-3 to TRBJ1-4; TRBD1 aligns across 7 bases. Per the germline V gene, CDR1 is MNHEY and CDR2 is SVGEGT. Trimming at V came to 3 bases and at J to 8 bases, leaving 3 bases not matched to a gene. This CDR3 region has 13 residues. The CDR3 DNA is TGTGCCAGCAGTTATAAGGACAGGGAAAAACTGTTTTTT. It specifies CASSYKDREKLFF.

The chain uses TRBV4-2 and TRBJ1-4; 9 nucleotides match TRBD1. The CDR3 is 16 amino acids. Germline V lookup: CDR1 LGHNA, CDR2 YNFKEQ. J gave up 5 bases and V 0 bases, and 4 bases lay outside the gene matches. CDR3: CASSQDPGQGNEKLFF. In DNA, the CDR3 is TGTGCCAGCAGCCAAGATCCGGGACAGGGAAATGAAAAACTGTTTTTT.

The rearrangement uses TRBV28 and TRBJ1-5; possible D gene TRBD1, 6 bases. Trimming took 5 bases from V and 3 from J, leaving 26 bases between them. This CDR3 has 19 amino acids. CDR1 is MDHEN and CDR2 is SYDVKM in the germline V gene. The CDR3 spells CASSTLQGRTVQDNQPQHF. CDR3 nucleotide sequence: TGTGCCAGCAGTACCCTTCAGGGGCGTACCGTACAAGACAATCAGCCCCAGCATTTT.

The chain combines TRBV30 with TRBJ1-2; tentatively, D is TRBD1 (6 bases). CDR1 and CDR2 (germline): GTSNPN, SVGIG (reference sequence). The CDR3 extends over 12 amino acids. Trimming pared 1 base from V and 8 bases from J, leaving 11 bases between. This CDR3 reads CAWSGGRGGYTF. Here the CDR3 DNA reads TGTGCCTGGAGTGGAGGCAGGGGCGGCTACACCTTC.

The chain carries TRBV5-1 and TRBJ1-1; 8 bases are a match to TRBD1. The germline gives CDR1 SGHRS, CDR2 YFSETQ. The trim removed 3 bases at V and 1 base at J, leaving 2 bases unmatched. The CDR3 runs to 14 residues. The CDR3 region has the DNA TGCGCCAGCAGCTCGGGACAGGAGAACACTGAAGCTTTCTTT. It encodes CASSSGQENTEAFF.

The chain carries TRBV5-6 and TRBJ1-5; the D is unclear. Germline V gene data show CDR1 as SGHDT and CDR2 as YYEEEE. CDR3 length: 14 amino acids. Trimming stripped 2 bases from V and 3 bases from J, with 9 bases between. The DNA of the CDR3 is TGTGCCAGCAGCTTTGGCCTTCTCAATCAGCCCCAGCATTTT. Residues: CASSFGLLNQPQHF. Drawing the rest from reference TRBV5-6 and TRBJ1-5, the complete variable domain is DAGVTQSPTHLIKTRGQQVTLRCSPKSGHDTVSWYQQALGQGPQFIFQYYEEEERQRGNFPDRFSGHQFPNYSSELNVNALLLGDSALYLCASSFGLLNQPQHFGDGTRLSIL.

The CDR3 here is CAWKDGGASPLHF. The CDR3 DNA reads as TGTGCCTGGAAAGACGGGGGAGCTTCACCCCTCCACTTT. This chain connects TRBV30 to TRBJ1-6; possibly TRBD1 for D (5 bases). Trimming removed 4 bases from V and 9 bases from J, with 13 bases in between. This CDR3 has 13 residues. CDR1 is GTSNPN, CDR2 SVGIG, per germline (reference sequence).

The J gene is TRBJ1-2, the V gene TRBV11-2, with 7 bases aligning to TRBD1. The germline gives CDR1 SGHAT, CDR2 FQNNGV. This CDR3 spans 14 amino acids. Trimming at V came to 3 bases and at J to 5 bases, leaving 6 bases not matched to a gene. The CDR3 DNA sequence: TGTGCCAGCAGCTTTAACAGGGGAGATTATGGCTACACCTTC. Translated, it gives CASSFNRGDYGYTF.

Written as DNA, the CDR3 is TGTGCCAGTAGTACTGGGGACAGGGGGCCGAGGAATCAGCCCCAGCATTTT. Its translation is CASSTGDRGPRNQPQHF. The rearrangement joins TRBV19 to TRBJ1-5; 12 positions match TRBD1. Germline V gives CDR1 LNHDA, CDR2 SQIVND (reference sequence). The V and J ends lost 4 bases and 4 bases, in that order; junction bases with no gene match: 8. The CDR3 runs 17 residues.

The V and J genes are TRBV4-2 and TRBJ1-4; 8 nucleotides match TRBD1. The V and J ends lost 1 base and 2 bases, in that order; junction bases with no gene match: 3. Germline V CDR1 and CDR2: LGHNA, YNFKEQ. The CDR3 consists of 16 residues. DNA of the CDR3: TGTGCCAGCAGCCAAGCCCGACAGGGGACTAATGAAAAACTGTTTTTT. It yields the protein CASSQARQGTNEKLFF.

V is TRBV10-3 and J is TRBJ1-5, with D perhaps TRBD1 (5 bases). Germline CDR1 reads ENHRY; CDR2 reads SYGVKD. The CDR3 totals 13 residues. Trimming removed 8 bases at V and 3 bases at J, with 11 bases between. The CDR3 DNA sequence: TGTGCCATCTCGACAGACGCCAATCAGCCCCAGCATTTT. Its translation: CAISTDANQPQHF.

The gene calls are TRBV5-1 and TRBJ1-6; 8 bases match TRBD1. The germline V gene has CDR1 SGHRS and CDR2 YFSETQ. This CDR3 region has 14 residues. V lost 4 bases and J lost 5; bases outside the gene matches: 2. CDR3 residues: CASSPTGDNSPLHF. For the CDR3, the DNA is TGCGCCAGCAGCCCGACAGGGGATAATTCACCCCTCCACTTT.

The V and J genes are TRBV30 and TRBJ1-4, with D perhaps TRBD1 (6 bases). CDR1 is GTSNPN, CDR2 SVGIG, per germline (reference sequence). The CDR3 spans 17 residues. Trimming removed 2 bases at V and 0 bases at J, with 16 bases between. CDR3: CAWSTLDRTATNEKLFF. For the CDR3, the DNA is TGTGCCTGGAGTACCCTCGACAGGACTGCAACTAATGAAAAACTGTTTTTT.